This section outlines one TCR beta chain sequence together with its context. This clonotype was counted between two and nine times. It has no known antigen specificity. Within one base of it there is no much larger clone, and no base qualities were kept. This record comes from a study of response to subunit inactivated influenza vaccine (dated by TCRdb to 2017 to 2018). About the full investigation: Deep quantitative profiling of the T cell receptor repertoire was used in the study to follow responses to a trivalent subunit inactivated influenza vaccine.

General study outcomes and caveats: It was suggested by the authors that each seasonal influenza vaccination may recruit only a limited number of new T cells.

Library prep was done by RT-PCR. Sequencing took place on an Illumina HiSeq 2500. TCRdb trimmed public reads at Q25 via fastp, called clones via MiXCR and kept in-frame beta chains. Identical CDR3 proteins give one entry, which carries the most common genes and DNA. The table for this sample lists about 700,000 distinct CDR3 sequences; approximately 14% of them were counted only once. The ten largest clones add up to approximately 7.6% of the sample. This specimen consisted of PBMCs from blood, obtained 14 to 15 days before vaccination. The source is a man aged 50 to 60 who received an inactivated influenza vaccine. Donor details come from another sample of the same person, matched by shared clones.

The CDR3 protein: CAWSVKGTDTQYF. The nucleotide sequence is given as TGTGCCTGGAGTGTAAAGGGCACAGATACGCAGTATTTT. The chain is made from TRBV30 and TRBJ2-3, with the D gene not clear enough to name. The CDR3 measures 13 amino acids from cysteine to phenylalanine. This entry keeps only the CDR3 DNA: 39 bases, framed from base 1. As encoded in the germline V gene (reference sequence), CDR1 is GTSNPN while CDR2 is SVGIG. V is shortened by 0 bases, J by 1 base, and the region joining them spans 5 bases. Supplemented by the reference TRBV30 and TRBJ2-3 proteins around the CDR3, the complete variable domain is SQTIHQWPATLVQPVGSPLSLECTVEGTSNPNLYWYRQAAGRGLQLLFYSVGIGQISSEVPQNLSASRPQDRQFILSSKKLLLSDSGFYLCAWSVKGTDTQYFGPGTRLTVL.